This T cell receptor beta chain was captured in a study of read filtering for tumor transcriptome and immune sequencing. Study details: 8 or 9 patients were R-ISS I, roughly 15 were R-ISS II, 6 or 7 were R-ISS III.

There are many counts of this clonotype. From approximately 400 ng of RNA, a library with molecular barcoded alpha/delta and beta/gamma adaptors was made. TCRdb reprocessed the reads via MiXCR and lists one record per CDR3 protein. The table shows around 140,000 distinct CDR3 sequences, with 13% occurring only once. There are 14 residues in the CDR3. With 1 base clipped from V and 4 bases from J, the junction kept 3 bases outside the gene matches. The V gene's germline CDR1 is LNHNV and CDR2 YYDKDF (reference sequence). Material: a population of CD138-negative cells sorted from bone marrow. The TCR originated in a donor aged 40 or older with multiple myeloma. The chain employs TRBV15 and TRBJ1-2; 7 positions agree with TRBD1. In DNA form, the CDR3 reads TGTGCCACCAGCAGAGCGACAGGGACCTATGGCTACACCTTC. Its translation: CATSRATGTYGYTF. The full variable domain, completed using reference TRBV15 and TRBJ1-2, is DAMVIQNPRYQVTQFGKPVTLSCSQTLNHNVMYWYQQKSSQAPKLLFHYYDKDFNNEADTPDNFQSRRPNTSFCFLDIRSPGLGDTAMYLCATSRATGTYGYTFGSGTRLTVV.